One sample yielded the 2 T cell receptor beta chains listed below, sequenced in a study of CD4 T cells in relation to SARS-CoV-2 and coronaviruses. These receptors are not linked to any known antigen. Using immunoSEQ multiplex PCR, the repertoire was profiled, and TCRdb retains in-frame clones only, with some absent. The table lists tens of thousands of clones, under 85% of them singletons. CD4+ T cells from unexposed donors were obtained before the COVID-19 pandemic (2011-2018). After about 11 days of culture, CD4+ T cells were isolated. Sequencing used CD4+ T cells from PBMCs, cultured in vitro. The receptors come from a human donor in good health.

A single count supports this clone. J is TRBJ1-1 and V is TRBV5-4, with TRBD1 matching 10 bases. The CDR3 runs to 15 residues. Germline V gene lookup returns CDR1 SGHNT and CDR2 YYREEE (reference sequence). In DNA form, the CDR3 reads TGTGCTGCCGGACAGGGGGGACTCATGAACACTGAAGCTTTCTTT. It specifies CAAGQGGLMNTEAFF. Based on the CDR3 plus reference TRBV5-4 and TRBJ1-1, the full variable domain is ETGVTQSPTHLIKTRGQQVTLRCSSQSGHNTVSWYQQALGQGPQFIFQYYREEENGRGNFPPRFSGLQFPNYSSELNVNALELDDSALYLCAAGQGGLMNTEAFFGQGTRLTVV.

The chain joins TRBV15 to TRBJ1-2, with TRBD1 matching 12 bases. Unmatched junction bases numbered 9, after V lost 6 bases and J lost 4 bases. Germline V gives CDR1 LNHNV, CDR2 YYDKDF (reference sequence). This CDR3 region has 16 residues. The CDR3 loop reads CATRGTGGSFSYGYTF. CDR3 sequence (DNA): TGTGCCACCAGGGGGACAGGGGGCTCGTTTTCCTATGGCTACACCTTC.